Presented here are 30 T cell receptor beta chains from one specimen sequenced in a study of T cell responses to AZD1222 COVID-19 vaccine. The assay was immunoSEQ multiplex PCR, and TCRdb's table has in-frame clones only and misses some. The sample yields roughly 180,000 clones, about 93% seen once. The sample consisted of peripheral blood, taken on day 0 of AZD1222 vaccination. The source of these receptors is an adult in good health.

CDR3 DNA: TGTGCCAGCAGTTATCACGGGACAGGATCCAACATTCAGTACTTC. Amino acids: CASSYHGTGSNIQYF. The rearrangement joins TRBV6-2 or TRBV6-3 to TRBJ2-4; 8 positions match TRBD1. The CDR3 is 15 residues long. Germline values: CDR1 MNHEY, CDR2 SVGEGT. J gave up 7 bases and V 3 bases, and 8 bases lay outside the gene matches.

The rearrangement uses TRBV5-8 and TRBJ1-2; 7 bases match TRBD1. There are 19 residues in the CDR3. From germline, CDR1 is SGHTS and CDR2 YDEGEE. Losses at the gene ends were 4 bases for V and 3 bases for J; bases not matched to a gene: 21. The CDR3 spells CASSEKLATGLSLYYGYTF. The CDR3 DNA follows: TGTGCCAGCAGCGAAAAATTGGCGACAGGGTTATCGCTCTACTATGGCTACACCTTC. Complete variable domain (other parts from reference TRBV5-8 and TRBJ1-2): EAGVTQSPTHLIKTRGQQATLRCSPISGHTSVYWYQQALGLGLQFLLWYDEGEERNRGNFPPRFSGRQFPNYSSELNVNALELEDSALYLCASSEKLATGLSLYYGYTFGSGTRLTVV.

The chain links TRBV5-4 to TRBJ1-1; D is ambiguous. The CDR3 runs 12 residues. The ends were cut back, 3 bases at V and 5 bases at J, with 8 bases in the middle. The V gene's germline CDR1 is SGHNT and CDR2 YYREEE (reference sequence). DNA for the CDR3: TGTGCCAGCAGCTCCCAAGAGACTGAAGCTTTCTTT. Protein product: CASSSQETEAFF. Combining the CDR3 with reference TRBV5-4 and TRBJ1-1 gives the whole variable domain ETGVTQSPTHLIKTRGQQVTLRCSSQSGHNTVSWYQQALGQGPQFIFQYYREEENGRGNFPPRFSGLQFPNYSSELNVNALELDDSALYLCASSSQETEAFFGQGTRLTVV.

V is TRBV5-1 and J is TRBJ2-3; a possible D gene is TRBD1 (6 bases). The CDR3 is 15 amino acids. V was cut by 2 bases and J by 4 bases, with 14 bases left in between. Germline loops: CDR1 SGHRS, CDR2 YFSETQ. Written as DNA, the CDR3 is TGCGCCAGCAGCTTACAAATTGCAGGGGCAGATACGCAGTATTTT. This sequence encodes CASSLQIAGADTQYF.

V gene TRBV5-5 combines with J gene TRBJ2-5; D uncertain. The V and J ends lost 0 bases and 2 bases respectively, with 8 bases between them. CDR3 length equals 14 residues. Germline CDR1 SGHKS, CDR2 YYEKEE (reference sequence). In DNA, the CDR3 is TGTGCCAGCAGCTTGGTAGCTTCGCAAGAGACCCAGTACTTC. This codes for CASSLVASQETQYF.

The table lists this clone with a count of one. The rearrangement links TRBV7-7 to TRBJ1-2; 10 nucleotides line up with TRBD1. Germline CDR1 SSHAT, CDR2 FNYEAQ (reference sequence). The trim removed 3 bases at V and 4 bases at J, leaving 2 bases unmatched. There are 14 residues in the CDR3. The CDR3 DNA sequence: TGTGCCAGCAGCTTGACAGGGGGCGGCTATGGCTACACCTTC. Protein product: CASSLTGGGYGYTF.

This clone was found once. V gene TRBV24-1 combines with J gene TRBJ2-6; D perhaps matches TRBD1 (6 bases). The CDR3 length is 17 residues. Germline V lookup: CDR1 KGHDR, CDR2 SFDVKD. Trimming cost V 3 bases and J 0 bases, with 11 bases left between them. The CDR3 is CATSDPRGGSGANVLTF. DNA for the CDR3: TGTGCCACCAGTGATCCCCGAGGGGGCTCTGGGGCCAACGTCCTGACTTTC.

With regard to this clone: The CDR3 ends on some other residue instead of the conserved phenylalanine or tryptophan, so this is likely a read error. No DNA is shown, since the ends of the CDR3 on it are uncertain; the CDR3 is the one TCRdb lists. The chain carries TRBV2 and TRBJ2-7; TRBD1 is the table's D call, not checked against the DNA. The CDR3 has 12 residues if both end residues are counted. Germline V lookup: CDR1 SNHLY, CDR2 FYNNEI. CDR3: CASTEAGKKSGL.

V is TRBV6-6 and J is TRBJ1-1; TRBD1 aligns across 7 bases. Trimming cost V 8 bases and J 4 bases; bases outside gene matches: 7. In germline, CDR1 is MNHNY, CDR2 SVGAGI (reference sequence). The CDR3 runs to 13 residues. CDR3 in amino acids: CASGNSGGTEAFF. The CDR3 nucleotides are TGTGCCAGCGGAAATTCAGGGGGCACTGAAGCTTTCTTT.

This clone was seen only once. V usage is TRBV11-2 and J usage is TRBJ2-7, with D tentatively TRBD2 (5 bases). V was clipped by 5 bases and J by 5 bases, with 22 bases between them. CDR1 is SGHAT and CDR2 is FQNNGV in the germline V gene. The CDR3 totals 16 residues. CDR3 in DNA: TGTGCCAGCAGCATGCGCCGGTCACGGGGATGGGACGAGCAGTACTTC. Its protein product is CASSMRRSRGWDEQYF.

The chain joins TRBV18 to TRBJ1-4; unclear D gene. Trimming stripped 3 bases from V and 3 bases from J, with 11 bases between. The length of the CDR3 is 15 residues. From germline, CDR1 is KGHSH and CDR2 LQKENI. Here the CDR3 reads CASSPFRVANEKLFF. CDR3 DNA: TGTGCCAGCTCACCGTTTAGGGTTGCTAATGAAAAACTGTTTTTT.

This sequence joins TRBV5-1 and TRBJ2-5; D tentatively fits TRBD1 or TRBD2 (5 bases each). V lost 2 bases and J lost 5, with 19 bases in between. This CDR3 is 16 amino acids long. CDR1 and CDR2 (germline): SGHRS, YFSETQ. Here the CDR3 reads CASSLTTGPRQETQYF. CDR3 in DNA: TGCGCCAGCAGCTTAACAACGGGACCCAGGCAGGAGACCCAGTACTTC.

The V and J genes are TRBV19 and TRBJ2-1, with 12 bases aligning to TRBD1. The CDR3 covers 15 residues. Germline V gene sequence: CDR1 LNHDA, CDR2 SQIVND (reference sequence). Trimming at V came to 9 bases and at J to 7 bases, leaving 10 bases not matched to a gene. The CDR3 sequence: CASRSGTGGKNEQFF. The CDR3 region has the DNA TGTGCCAGCAGATCCGGGACAGGGGGCAAGAATGAGCAGTTCTTC.

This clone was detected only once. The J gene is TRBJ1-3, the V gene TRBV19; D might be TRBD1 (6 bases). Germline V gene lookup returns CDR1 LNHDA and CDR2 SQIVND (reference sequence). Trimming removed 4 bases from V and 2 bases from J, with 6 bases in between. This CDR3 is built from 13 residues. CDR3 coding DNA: TGTGCCAGTAGTAAGGGGGCTGGAAACACCATATATTTT. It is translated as CASSKGAGNTIYF.

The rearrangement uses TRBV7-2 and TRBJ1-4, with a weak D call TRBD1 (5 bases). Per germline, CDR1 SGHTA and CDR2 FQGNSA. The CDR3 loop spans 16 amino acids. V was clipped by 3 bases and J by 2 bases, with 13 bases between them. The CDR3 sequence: CASSLRAGWTNEKLFF. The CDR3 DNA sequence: TGTGCCAGCAGCTTGAGGGCAGGGTGGACTAATGAAAAACTGTTTTTT.

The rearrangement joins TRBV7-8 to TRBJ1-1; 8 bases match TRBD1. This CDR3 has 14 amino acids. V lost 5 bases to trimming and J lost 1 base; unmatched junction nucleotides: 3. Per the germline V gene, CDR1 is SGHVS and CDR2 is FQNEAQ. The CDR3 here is CASSLGTGNTEAFF. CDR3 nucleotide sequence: TGTGCCAGCAGCCTCGGGACAGGGAACACTGAAGCTTTCTTT.

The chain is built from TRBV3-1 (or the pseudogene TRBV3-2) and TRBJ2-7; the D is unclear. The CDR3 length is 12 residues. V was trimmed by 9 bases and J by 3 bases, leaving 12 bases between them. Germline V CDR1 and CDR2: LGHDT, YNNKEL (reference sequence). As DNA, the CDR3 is TGTGCCAGTTCCAGCGCATTCTACGAGCAGTACTTC. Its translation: CASSSAFYEQYF.

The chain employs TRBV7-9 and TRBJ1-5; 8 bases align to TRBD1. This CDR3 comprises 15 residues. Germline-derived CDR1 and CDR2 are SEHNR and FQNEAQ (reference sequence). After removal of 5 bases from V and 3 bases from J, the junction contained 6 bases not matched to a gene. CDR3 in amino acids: CASSIDRGINQPQHF. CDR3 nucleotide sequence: TGTGCCAGCAGCATTGACAGGGGTATCAATCAGCCCCAGCATTTT. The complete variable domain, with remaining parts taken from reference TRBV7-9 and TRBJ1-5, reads DTGVSQNPRHKITKRGQNVTFRCDPISEHNRLYWYRQTLGQGPEFLTYFQNEAQLEKSRLLSDRFSAERPKGSFSTLEIQRTEQGDSAMYLCASSIDRGINQPQHFGDGTRLSIL.

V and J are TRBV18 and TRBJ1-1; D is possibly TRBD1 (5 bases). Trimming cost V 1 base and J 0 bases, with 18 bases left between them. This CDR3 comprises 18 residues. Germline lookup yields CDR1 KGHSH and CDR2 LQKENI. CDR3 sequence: CASSPQLASGQLNTEAFF. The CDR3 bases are TGTGCCAGCTCACCACAATTGGCGTCCGGACAACTGAACACTGAAGCTTTCTTT. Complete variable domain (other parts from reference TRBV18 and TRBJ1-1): NAGVMQNPRHLVRRRGQEARLRCSPMKGHSHVYWYRQLPEEGLKFMVYLQKENIIDESGMPKERFSAEFPKEGPSILRIQQVVRGDSAAYFCASSPQLASGQLNTEAFFGQGTRLTVV.

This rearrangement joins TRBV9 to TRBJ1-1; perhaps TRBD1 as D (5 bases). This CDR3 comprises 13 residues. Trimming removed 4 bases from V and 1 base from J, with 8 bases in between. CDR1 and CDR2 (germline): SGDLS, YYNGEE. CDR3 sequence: CASSPGQNTEAFF. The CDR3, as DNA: TGTGCCAGCAGCCCTGGACAGAACACTGAAGCTTTCTTT.

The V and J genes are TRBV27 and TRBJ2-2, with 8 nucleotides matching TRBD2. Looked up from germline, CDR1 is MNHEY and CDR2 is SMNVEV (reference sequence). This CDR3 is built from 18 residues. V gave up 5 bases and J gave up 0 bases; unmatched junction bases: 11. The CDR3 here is CASSPRGVAGSNTGELFF. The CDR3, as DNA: TGTGCCAGCAGTCCCCGGGGGGTAGCGGGATCGAACACCGGGGAGCTGTTTTTT.

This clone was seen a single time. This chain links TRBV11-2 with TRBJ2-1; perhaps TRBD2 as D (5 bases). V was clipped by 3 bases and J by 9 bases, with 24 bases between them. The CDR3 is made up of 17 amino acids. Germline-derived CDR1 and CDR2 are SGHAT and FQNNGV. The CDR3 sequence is CASSFRTAVSLGSEQFF. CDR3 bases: TGTGCCAGCAGCTTCCGGACGGCGGTTTCGCTGGGGAGTGAGCAGTTCTTC.

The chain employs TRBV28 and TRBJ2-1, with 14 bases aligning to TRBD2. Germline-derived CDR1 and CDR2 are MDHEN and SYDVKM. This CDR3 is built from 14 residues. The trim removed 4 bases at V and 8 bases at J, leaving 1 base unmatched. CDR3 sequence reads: CASSWGLAGDEQFF. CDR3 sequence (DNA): TGTGCCAGCAGTTGGGGACTAGCGGGAGATGAGCAGTTCTTC.

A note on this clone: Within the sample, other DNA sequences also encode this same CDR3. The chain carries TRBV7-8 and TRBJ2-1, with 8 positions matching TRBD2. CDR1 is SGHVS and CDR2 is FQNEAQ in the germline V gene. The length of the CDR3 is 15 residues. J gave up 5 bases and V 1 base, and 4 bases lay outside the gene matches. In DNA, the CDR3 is TGTGCCAGCAGCTTAGGGCTAGCGGGTAACAATGAGCAGTTCTTC. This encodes CASSLGLAGNNEQFF.

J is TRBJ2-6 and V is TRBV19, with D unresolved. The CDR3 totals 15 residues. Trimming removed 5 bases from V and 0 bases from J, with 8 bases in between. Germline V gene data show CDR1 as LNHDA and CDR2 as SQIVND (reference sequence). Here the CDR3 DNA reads TGTGCCAGTAGTGCCCGTAGCTCTGGGGCCAACGTCCTGACTTTC. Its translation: CASSARSSGANVLTF.

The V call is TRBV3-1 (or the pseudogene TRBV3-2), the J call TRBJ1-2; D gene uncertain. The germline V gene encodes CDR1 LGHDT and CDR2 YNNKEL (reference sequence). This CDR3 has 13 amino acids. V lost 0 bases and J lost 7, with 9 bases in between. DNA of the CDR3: TGTGCCAGCAGCCAAGATAGGCAGGCTGGCTACACCTTC. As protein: CASSQDRQAGYTF.

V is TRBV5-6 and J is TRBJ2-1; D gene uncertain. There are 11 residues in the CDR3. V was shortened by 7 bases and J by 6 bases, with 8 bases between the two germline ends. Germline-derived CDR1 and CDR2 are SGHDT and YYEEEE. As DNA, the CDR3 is TGTGCCAGCGTGTCCGGCAATGAGCAGTTCTTC. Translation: CASVSGNEQFF.

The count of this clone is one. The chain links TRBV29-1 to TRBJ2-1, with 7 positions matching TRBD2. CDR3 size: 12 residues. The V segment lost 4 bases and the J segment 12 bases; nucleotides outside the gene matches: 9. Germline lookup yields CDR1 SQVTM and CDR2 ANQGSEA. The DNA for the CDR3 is TGCAGCGTTGTAGCGCGGGAGATCACGCAGTTCTTC. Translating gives CSVVAREITQFF.

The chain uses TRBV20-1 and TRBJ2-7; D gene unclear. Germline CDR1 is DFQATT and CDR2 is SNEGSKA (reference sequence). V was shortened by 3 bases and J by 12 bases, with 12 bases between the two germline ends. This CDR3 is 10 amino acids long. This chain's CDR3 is CSARWAVGYF. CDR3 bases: TGCAGTGCTAGGTGGGCGGTGGGGTACTTC.

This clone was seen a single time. CDR3 residues: CASSPGGSTEAFF. The CDR3 nucleotides are TGTGCCAGCAGCCCAGGGGGGTCAACTGAAGCTTTCTTT. This chain links TRBV6-5 with TRBJ1-1; TRBD1 matches at 7 bases. V was clipped by 6 bases and J by 5 bases; unmatched bases: 6. The CDR3 contains 13 residues. CDR1 is MNHEY and CDR2 is SVGAGI in the germline V gene.